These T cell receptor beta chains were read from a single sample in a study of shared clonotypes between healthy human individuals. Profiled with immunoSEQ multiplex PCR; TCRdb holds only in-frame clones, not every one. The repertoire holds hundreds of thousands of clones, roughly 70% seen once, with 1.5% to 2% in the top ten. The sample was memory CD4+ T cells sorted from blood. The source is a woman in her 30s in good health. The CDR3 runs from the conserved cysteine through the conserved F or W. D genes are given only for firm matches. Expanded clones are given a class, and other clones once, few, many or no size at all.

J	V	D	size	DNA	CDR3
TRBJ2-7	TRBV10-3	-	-	TGTGCCATCAGTGAGCCCCCTGGTAGGGGGGCCGAGCAGTACTTC	CAISEPPGRGAEQYF
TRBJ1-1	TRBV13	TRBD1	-	TGTGCCAGCAGCCCAGACAGGGGGTGGGAGAACACTGAAGCTTTCTTT	CASSPDRGWENTEAFF
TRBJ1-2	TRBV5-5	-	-	TGTGCCAGCAGGGTGTGGGGGTTCCATGGCTACACCTTC	CASRVWGFHGYTF
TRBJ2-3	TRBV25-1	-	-	TGTGCCAGCAGTGGTGCCCTGGGACCGAACTCTAGCACAGATACGCAGTATTTT	CASSGALGPNSSTDTQYF
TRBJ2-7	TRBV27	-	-	TGTGCCAGCAGTTTCCGAGCCTTAGGTACCTACGAGCAGTACTTC	CASSFRALGTYEQYF
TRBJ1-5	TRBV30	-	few	TGTGCCTGGAGGAGGGGGTTGGATCAGCCCCAGCATTTT	CAWRRGLDQPQHF
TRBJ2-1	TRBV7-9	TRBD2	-	TGTGCCGCCCCATTAGCGGGAACACCTCGGAATGAGCAGTTCTTC	CAAPLAGTPRNEQFF
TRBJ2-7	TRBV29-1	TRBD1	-	TGCAGCGTTCGGGGACAGGGAAGCTCCTACGAGCAGTACTTC	CSVRGQGSSYEQYF
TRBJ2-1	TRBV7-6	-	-	TGTGCCAGCAGCCCAACCCCGGGACCCTATGGAAATGAGCAGTTCTTC	CASSPTPGPYGNEQFF
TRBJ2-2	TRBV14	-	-	TGTGCCAGCAGCCATCTGCTACAAAGCGGGGAGCTGTTTTTT	CASSHLLQSGELFF
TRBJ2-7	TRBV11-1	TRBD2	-	TGTGCCAGCAGCAACCGGACTAGCCGGGAGCAGTACTTC	CASSNRTSREQYF
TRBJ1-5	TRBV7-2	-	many	TGTGCCAGCAGCTTAGTTGGTCAGCCCCAGCATTTT	CASSLVGQPQHF
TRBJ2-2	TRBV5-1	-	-	TGCGCCAGCAGCTTGGGGGACCGCGACACCGGGGAGCTGTTTTTT	CASSLGDRDTGELFF
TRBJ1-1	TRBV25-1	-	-	TGTGCCAGCAGTTGGAACACTGAAGCTTTCTTT	CASSWNTEAFF
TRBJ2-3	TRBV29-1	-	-	TGCAGCGTTGGACCGGGTTCTAGCACAGATACGCAGTATTTT	CSVGPGSSTDTQYF
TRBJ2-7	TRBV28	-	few	TGTGCCAGCAGTTTCTCGACGGCCTACGAGCAGTACTTC	CASSFSTAYEQYF
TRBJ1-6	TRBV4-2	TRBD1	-	TGTGCCAGCAGCCAAGATCCGGGACAGGTTGTTTCACCCCTCCACTTT	CASSQDPGQVVSPLHF
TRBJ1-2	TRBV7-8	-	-	TGTGCCAGCAGCTTAGACCGGGCGGGCTACACCTTC	CASSLDRAGYTF
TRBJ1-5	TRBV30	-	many	TGTGCCTGGAGCGCAAAAGGACTGTACAATCAGCCCCAGCATTTT	CAWSAKGLYNQPQHF
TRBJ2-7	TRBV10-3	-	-	TGTGCCATCCGGGGGGACAGTGGGTCCTACGAGCAGTACTTC	CAIRGDSGSYEQYF
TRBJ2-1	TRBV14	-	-	TGTGCCAGCAGCCCCCGCCAGTTCTATGAGCAGTTCTTC	CASSPRQFYEQFF
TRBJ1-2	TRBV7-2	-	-	TGTGCCAGTACAGATTTCTATGGCTACACCTTC	CASTDFYGYTF
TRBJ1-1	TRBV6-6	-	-	TGTGCCAGCTGCCCCCCGGCAGCGGATGAAGCTTTCTTT	CASCPPAADEAFF
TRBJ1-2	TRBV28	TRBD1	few	TGTGCCAGCGACAGGGGGGGCTATGGCTACACCTTC	CASDRGGYGYTF
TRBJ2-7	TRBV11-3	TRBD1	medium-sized	TGTGCCAGCAGCTTAAGGGGGACAGGAGGAAACGAGCAGTACTTC	CASSLRGTGGNEQYF
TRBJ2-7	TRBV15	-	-	TGTGCCACCAGCAGAGCCCCCGGGGGCTACGAGCAGTACTTC	CATSRAPGGYEQYF
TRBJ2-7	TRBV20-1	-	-	TGCAGTGCTAGTTCAGGGTCCGAGCAGTACTTC	CSASSGSEQYF
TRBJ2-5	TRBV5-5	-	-	TGTGCCAGCAGCTTGCAGGGCAAGAGGACCCAGTACTTC	CASSLQGKRTQYF
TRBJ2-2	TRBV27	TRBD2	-	TGTGCCAGCAGTCAACGACTAGCGGGAGGGACCGGGGAGCTGTTTTTT	CASSQRLAGGTGELFF
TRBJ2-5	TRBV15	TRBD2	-	TGTGCCACCAGCTTAGCGGGAGAGAAAGAGACCCAGTACTTC	CATSLAGEKETQYF